The rows below give T cell receptor beta chains drawn from one sample of a study of cytomegalovirus exposure and HLA in healthy donors. Profiled with immunoSEQ multiplex PCR; TCRdb holds only in-frame clones, not every one. Seen here are under 200,000 clones, over 75% observed once, and the top ten hold 1%. Sequenced material: PBMCs. The source of these receptors is a woman between 50 and 59 years old in good health and CMV-seropositive. CDR3s include the opening cysteine and the closing phenylalanine or tryptophan. A D gene is named only where the DNA matches it firmly. A clone size is listed for some rows: how often the clone was seen (once, few, many), or a class if it is expanded.

cdr3_nt cdr3_aa clone_size v_call d_call cdr3_length j_call
TGTGCCAGCAGTGAGCGGTTAGTAGTTTCTGGAAACACCATATATTTT CASSERLVVSGNTIYF - TRBV25-1 - 16 TRBJ1-3
TGCGCCAGCAGCCAAGACAGGATGTCTGGGGCCAACGTCCTGACTTTC CASSQDRMSGANVLTF once TRBV4-3 - 16 TRBJ2-6
TGTGCCATCAGTGACCCGACAGCGAATCAGCCCCAGCATTTT CAISDPTANQPQHF once TRBV10-3 - 14 TRBJ1-5
TGTGCCAGCAGCTCACCGGGACAGGGGGTTTACGAGCAGTACTTC CASSSPGQGVYEQYF - TRBV5-4 TRBD1 15 TRBJ2-7
TGTGCCAGCAGTGACCGGGGGGTCCCTTACAATGAGCAGTTCTTC CASSDRGVPYNEQFF - TRBV6-1 TRBD2 15 TRBJ2-1
TGTGCCAGCAGCGGAGCCCGCGCGAACACCGGGGAGCTGTTTTTT CASSGARANTGELFF - TRBV9 - 15 TRBJ2-2
TGTGCCAGCAGTTCCGCCGACTCGACTGTACGTTGGGAGCAGTACTTC CASSSADSTVRWEQYF - TRBV27 - 16 TRBJ2-7
TGTGCCAGCAGCTTAGGAAGGGGGCAGGGACCGACTGAAGCTTTCTTT CASSLGRGQGPTEAFF few TRBV11-3 TRBD1 16 TRBJ1-1
TGTGCCAGCAGTGGCGGGCGACTTAATGAAAAACTGTTTTTT CASSGGRLNEKLFF - TRBV6-5 - 14 TRBJ1-4
TGTGCCAGCAGTTACCCTGGGACTAGCGGGATTGAGCAGTTCTTC CASSYPGTSGIEQFF large TRBV6-6 TRBD2 15 TRBJ2-1
TGTGCCAGTAGTAGATCCTCCGGGACAAGTTACTATGGCTACACCTTC CASSRSSGTSYYGYTF - TRBV19 - 16 TRBJ1-2
TGTGCCAGCAGCTTAGCCGCCTTAGGGGCCCAATCGGATGGCTACACCTTC CASSLAALGAQSDGYTF - TRBV7-2 - 17 TRBJ1-2
TGTGCCAGTACCATGCAGGGTCACACCGGGGAGCTGTTTTTT CASTMQGHTGELFF few TRBV19 - 14 TRBJ2-2
TGTGCCAGCAGTTTCCAGGGGCCCACAGATACGCAGTATTTT CASSFQGPTDTQYF - TRBV7-9 - 14 TRBJ2-3
TGTGCCAGCAGCTCCGCGGCCAGGGGCGGAAACAATGAGCAGTTCTTC CASSSAARGGNNEQFF - TRBV11-3 - 16 TRBJ2-1
TGTTCCAGCAGGGCCGAGAACACTGAAGCTTTCTTT CSSRAENTEAFF - TRBV7-9 - 12 TRBJ1-1
TGTGCCAGCAACCGGGACAGGGGCGGAACCGGGGAGCTGTTTTTT CASNRDRGGTGELFF few TRBV7-2 TRBD1 15 TRBJ2-2
TGTGCCAGCAGCCTCCTAGCTGGTCAAAACATTCAGTACTTC CASSLLAGQNIQYF - TRBV7-3 - 14 TRBJ2-4
TGCGCCAGCAGCCGGACAGGGGAGGCAACTAATGAAAAACTGTTTTTT CASSRTGEATNEKLFF - TRBV4-3 TRBD1 16 TRBJ1-4
TGTGCTAGCAGCTCGAATTTACTAGCGGGGGGGCCACACACCGGGGAGCTGTTTTTT CASSSNLLAGGPHTGELFF - TRBV7-7 TRBD2 19 TRBJ2-2
TGTGCCAGCTCGCCACTATTTTCCGGGACAGGGGAGAGAGGCTACACCTTC CASSPLFSGTGERGYTF - TRBV18 TRBD1 17 TRBJ1-2
TGTGCCAGTCGGGAGAGCTCCTACAATGAGCAGTTCTTC CASRESSYNEQFF - TRBV28 - 13 TRBJ2-1
TGTGCCAGTAGTCCGTTAGCGGGGGGGGACAATGAGCAGTTCTTC CASSPLAGGDNEQFF - TRBV19 TRBD2 15 TRBJ2-1
TGCGCCAGCAGCCAAGCAGGGCTCGCTACCTCTTATGGCTACACCTTC CASSQAGLATSYGYTF - TRBV4-1 - 16 TRBJ1-2
TGTGCCAGTAGCACGGGACTCGCAGGGACAGAGACCCAGTACTTC CASSTGLAGTETQYF - TRBV19 - 15 TRBJ2-5
TGTGCCAGCAGTTGGACTAGCGGGGGAAGCACAGATACGCAGTATTTT CASSWTSGGSTDTQYF - TRBV28 TRBD2 16 TRBJ2-3
TGTGCCAGCAGGGCCCACACAGATACGCAGTATTTT CASRAHTDTQYF - TRBV28 - 12 TRBJ2-3
TGTGCCAGCTCACCATTCCGGACTAGCGGGACCTACAATGAGCAGTTCTTC CASSPFRTSGTYNEQFF few TRBV18 TRBD2 17 TRBJ2-1
TGCGCCAGCAACCCTGCGGGCGCCAAAAACTATGGCTACACCTTC CASNPAGAKNYGYTF - TRBV5-1 - 15 TRBJ1-2
TGTGCCAGCAGTTCTACGGGACAGGAGACCTACGAGCAGTACTTC CASSSTGQETYEQYF - TRBV6-5 TRBD1 15 TRBJ2-7
TGTGCCAGCTCACCACCGGGCCGGTATAGCACTGAAGCTTTCTTT CASSPPGRYSTEAFF - TRBV18 - 15 TRBJ1-1
TGTGCCAGCAGCTTAGGCAGGGCCACAGATACGCAGTATTTT CASSLGRATDTQYF - TRBV7-2 - 14 TRBJ2-3
TGTGCCAGCAGCTTAGGGGCCCCATGGGAGGGTGAAAAACTGTTTTTT CASSLGAPWEGEKLFF - TRBV7-2 - 16 TRBJ1-4
TGTGCCAGTAGTATCGGTGGCAGGGGGGAGACCCAGTACTTC CASSIGGRGETQYF few TRBV19 TRBD1 14 TRBJ2-5
TGTGCCAGCAGTGAACAGGGGGGGAGAGCGGCGCCCTCCTATGGCTACACCTTC CASSEQGGRAAPSYGYTF - TRBV28 TRBD1 18 TRBJ1-2
TGCGCCAGCAGTGAGTCGACGGGGGGTTGGAGCTATGGCTACACCTTC CASSESTGGWSYGYTF once TRBV10-2 - 16 TRBJ1-2
TGTGCCAGGGTTAGCGGGAGAAGGGGCGCTACGCAGTATTTT CARVSGRRGATQYF few TRBV21-1 - 14 TRBJ2-3
TGTGCCTGGAGTGTAGTGCGGAACACTGAAGCTTTCTTT CAWSVVRNTEAFF - TRBV30 - 13 TRBJ1-1
TGTGCCAGCAGCCCCGGCGGGACAGGGCCGCCGGAGACCCAGTACTTC CASSPGGTGPPETQYF - TRBV4-2 TRBD1 16 TRBJ2-5